This T cell receptor (beta chain) was captured in a study of blood T cell repertoires in COVID-19. Generated by immunoSEQ multiplex PCR, the TCRdb table keeps only in-frame clones and is missing some. Altogether 95,000 to 100,000 clones are present, 85% being singletons, with the ten largest covering approximately 1.8%. V lost 5 bases and J 4 bases, leaving 18 bases between the germline ends. The length of the CDR3 is 16 residues. Looked up from germline, CDR1 is SGHTA and CDR2 is FQGNSA. The table lists this clone with many counts. Sequencing used peripheral blood. This clonotype originated in a woman aged 70-85 years with active or convalescent COVID-19. The gene calls are TRBV7-2 and TRBJ1-5; the D gene is possibly TRBD1 (6 bases). The CDR3, as DNA: TGTGCCAGCAGCCAACTAGGGGGGGCGGGAAATCAGCCCCAGCATTTT. It is translated as CASSQLGGAGNQPQHF.